This T cell receptor beta chain was observed in a study of T cell responses to AZD1222 COVID-19 vaccine. Whole-study findings and limits: Across spike, vaccine-associated CD4 TCRs were found, dominant at 160-218 and 743-854.

Assay: immunoSEQ multiplex PCR; the TCRdb copy retains only in-frame clones and omits some. The sample has 100,000 to 130,000 clones, 70% to 90% seen once. The CDR3 spans 15 residues. Germline assignment: CDR1 KGHSY and CDR2 FQNENV. V lost 4 bases and J lost 3; bases outside the gene matches: 5. In regard to this clone: Its antigen remains unknown.

The sequence derives from an adult who received the AZD1222 COVID-19 vaccine. The starting material was peripheral blood, obtained 28 days after the second AZD1222 dose. This chain joins TRBV16 and TRBJ1-1; 10 bases map to TRBD1. The chain's CDR3 is CASSLTGTGDTEAFF. CDR3 sequence (DNA): TGTGCCAGCAGCCTTACCGGGACAGGGGACACTGAAGCTTTCTTT.